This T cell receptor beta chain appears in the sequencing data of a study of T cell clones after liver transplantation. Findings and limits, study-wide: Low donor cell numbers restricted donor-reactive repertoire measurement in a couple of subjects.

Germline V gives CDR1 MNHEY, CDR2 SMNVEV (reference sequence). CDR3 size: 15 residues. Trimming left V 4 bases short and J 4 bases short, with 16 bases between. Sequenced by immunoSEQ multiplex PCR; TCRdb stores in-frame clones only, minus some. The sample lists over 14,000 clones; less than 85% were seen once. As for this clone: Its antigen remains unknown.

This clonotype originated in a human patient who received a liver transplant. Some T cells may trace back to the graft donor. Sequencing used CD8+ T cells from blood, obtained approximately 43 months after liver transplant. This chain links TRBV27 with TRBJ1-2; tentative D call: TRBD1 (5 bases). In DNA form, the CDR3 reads TGTGCCAGCAGTTCCCCAGCGCAGGGCCTCTATGGCTACACCTTC. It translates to CASSSPAQGLYGYTF.